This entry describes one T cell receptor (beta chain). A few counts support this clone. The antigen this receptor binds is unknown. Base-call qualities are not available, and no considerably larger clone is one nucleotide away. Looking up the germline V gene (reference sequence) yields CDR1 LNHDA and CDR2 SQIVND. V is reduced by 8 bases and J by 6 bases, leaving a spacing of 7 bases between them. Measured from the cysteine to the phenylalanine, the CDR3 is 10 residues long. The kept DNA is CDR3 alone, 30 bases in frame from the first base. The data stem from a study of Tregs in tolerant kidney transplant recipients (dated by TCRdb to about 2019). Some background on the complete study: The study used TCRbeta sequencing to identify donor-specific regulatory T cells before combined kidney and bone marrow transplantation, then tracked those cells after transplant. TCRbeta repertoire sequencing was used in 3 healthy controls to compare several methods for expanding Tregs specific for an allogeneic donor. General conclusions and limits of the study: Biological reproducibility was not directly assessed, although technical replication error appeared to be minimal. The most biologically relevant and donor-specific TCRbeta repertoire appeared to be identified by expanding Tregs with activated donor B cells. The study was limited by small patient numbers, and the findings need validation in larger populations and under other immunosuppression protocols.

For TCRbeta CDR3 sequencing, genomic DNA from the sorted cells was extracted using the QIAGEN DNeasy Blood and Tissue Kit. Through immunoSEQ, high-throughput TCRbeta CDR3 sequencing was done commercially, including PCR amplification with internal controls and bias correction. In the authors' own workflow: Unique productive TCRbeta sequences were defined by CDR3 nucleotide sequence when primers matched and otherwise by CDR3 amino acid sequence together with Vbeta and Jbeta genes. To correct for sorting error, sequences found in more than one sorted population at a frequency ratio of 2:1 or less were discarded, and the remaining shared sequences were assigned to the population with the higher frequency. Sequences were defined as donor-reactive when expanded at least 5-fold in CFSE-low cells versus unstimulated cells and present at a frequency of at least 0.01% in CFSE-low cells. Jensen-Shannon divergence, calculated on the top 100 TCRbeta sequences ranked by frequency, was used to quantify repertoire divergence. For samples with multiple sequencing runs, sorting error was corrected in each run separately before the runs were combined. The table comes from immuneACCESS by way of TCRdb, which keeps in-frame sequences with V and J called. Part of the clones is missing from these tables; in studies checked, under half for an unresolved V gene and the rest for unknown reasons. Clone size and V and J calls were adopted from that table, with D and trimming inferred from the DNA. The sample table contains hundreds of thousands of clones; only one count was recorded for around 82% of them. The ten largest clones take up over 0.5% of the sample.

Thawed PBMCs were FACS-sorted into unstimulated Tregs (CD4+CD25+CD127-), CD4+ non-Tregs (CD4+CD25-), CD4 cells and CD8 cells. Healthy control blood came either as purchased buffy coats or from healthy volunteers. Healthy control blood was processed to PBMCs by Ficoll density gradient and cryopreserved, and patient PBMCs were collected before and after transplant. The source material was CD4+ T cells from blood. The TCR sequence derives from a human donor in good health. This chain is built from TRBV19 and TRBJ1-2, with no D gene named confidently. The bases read TGTGCCAGTTTCCGAGATGGCTACACCTTC. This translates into CASFRDGYTF.